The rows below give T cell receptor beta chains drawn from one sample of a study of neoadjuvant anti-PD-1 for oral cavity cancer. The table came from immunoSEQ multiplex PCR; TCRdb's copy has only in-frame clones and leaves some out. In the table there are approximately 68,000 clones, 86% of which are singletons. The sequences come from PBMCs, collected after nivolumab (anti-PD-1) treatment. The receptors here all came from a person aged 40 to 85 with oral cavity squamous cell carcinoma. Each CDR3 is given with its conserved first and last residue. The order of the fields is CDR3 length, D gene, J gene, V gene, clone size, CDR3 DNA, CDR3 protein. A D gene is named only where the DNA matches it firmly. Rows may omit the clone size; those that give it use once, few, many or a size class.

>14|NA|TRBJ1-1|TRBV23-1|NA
TGCGCCAGCCCCGTTACAGGGAGCGGCACTGAAGCTTTCTTT
CASPVTGSGTEAFF
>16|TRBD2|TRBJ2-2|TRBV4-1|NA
TGCGCCAGCAGCGTCAGGGCGGGCGGGAGGCCAGGGGAGCTGTTTTTT
CASSVRAGGRPGELFF
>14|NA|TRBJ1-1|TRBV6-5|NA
TGTGCCAGCAGTTATGGGATGGGGGACACTGAAGCTTTCTTT
CASSYGMGDTEAFF
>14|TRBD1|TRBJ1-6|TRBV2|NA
TGTGCCAGCCGATGGGACAGGGGGCAATCACCCCTCCACTTT
CASRWDRGQSPLHF
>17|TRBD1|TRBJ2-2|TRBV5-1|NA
TGCGCCAGCAGCTTGGACGGACAGGGACGCTACACCGGGGAGCTGTTTTTT
CASSLDGQGRYTGELFF
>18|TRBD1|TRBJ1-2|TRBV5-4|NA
TGTGCCAGCAGCTTGGGTCCCGGGACAGGAGGACTCAACTATGGCTACACCTTC
CASSLGPGTGGLNYGYTF
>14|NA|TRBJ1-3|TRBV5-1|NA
TGCGCCAGCAGCTTACAGGTTTCTGGAAACACCATATATTTT
CASSLQVSGNTIYF
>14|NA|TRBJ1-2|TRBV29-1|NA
TGCAGCGTTGAACAGGGGCGCGATACCTATGGCTACACCTTC
CSVEQGRDTYGYTF
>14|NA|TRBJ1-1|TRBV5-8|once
TGTGCCAGCAGCTTTCCGGGGGCGAACACTGAAGCTTTCTTT
CASSFPGANTEAFF
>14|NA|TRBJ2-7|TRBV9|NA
TGTGCCAGCAGCGTAAGTGCCAGCCTCCCCAAGGAGTACTTC
CASSVSASLPKEYF
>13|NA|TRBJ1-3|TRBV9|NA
TGTGCCAGCAGCGTAGGGGATGGAAACACCATATATTTT
CASSVGDGNTIYF
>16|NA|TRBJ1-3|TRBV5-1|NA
TGCGCCAGCAGCTTTGCGGGGGAAAGGTTCGGAAACACCATATATTTT
CASSFAGERFGNTIYF
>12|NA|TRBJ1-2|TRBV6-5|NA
TGTGCCAGCAGTGGCGAGTATTATGGCTACACCTTC
CASSGEYYGYTF
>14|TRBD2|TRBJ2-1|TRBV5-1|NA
TGCGCCAGCAGCACCAGGGACTACTACAATGAGCAGTTCTTC
CASSTRDYYNEQFF
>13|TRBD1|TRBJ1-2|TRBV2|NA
TGTGCCAGCAGCCTGGACAGGGCACGAGGCTACACCTTC
CASSLDRARGYTF
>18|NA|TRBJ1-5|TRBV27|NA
TGTGCCAGCAGTTTATTCGGGCAGGGGCGGCTCAGCAATCAGCCCCAGCATTTT
CASSLFGQGRLSNQPQHF
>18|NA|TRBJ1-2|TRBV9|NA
TGTGCCAGCAGCGTAGAGACTTTCCCGGACCCTTCTAACTATGGCTACACCTTC
CASSVETFPDPSNYGYTF
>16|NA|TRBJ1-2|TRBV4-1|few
TGCGCCAGCAGCCAAGATCGTTTCACGGCACCATATGGCTACACCTTC
CASSQDRFTAPYGYTF
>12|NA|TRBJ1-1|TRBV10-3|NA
TGTGCCTCACTCGGGTGGGGGTCTGAAGCTTTCTTT
CASLGWGSEAFF
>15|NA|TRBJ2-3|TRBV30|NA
TGTGCCTGGAGTTTGGCCAGCGGGCGCACAGATACGCAGTATTTT
CAWSLASGRTDTQYF
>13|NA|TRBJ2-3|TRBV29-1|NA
TGCAGCGTTGAAGCTGTCTCCACAGATACGCAGTATTTT
CSVEAVSTDTQYF
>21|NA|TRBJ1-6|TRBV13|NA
TGTGCCAGCAGCTTAGGCACCTCAGGGGCCCTTCCAAGCTCCTATAATTCACCCCTCCACTTT
CASSLGTSGALPSSYNSPLHF